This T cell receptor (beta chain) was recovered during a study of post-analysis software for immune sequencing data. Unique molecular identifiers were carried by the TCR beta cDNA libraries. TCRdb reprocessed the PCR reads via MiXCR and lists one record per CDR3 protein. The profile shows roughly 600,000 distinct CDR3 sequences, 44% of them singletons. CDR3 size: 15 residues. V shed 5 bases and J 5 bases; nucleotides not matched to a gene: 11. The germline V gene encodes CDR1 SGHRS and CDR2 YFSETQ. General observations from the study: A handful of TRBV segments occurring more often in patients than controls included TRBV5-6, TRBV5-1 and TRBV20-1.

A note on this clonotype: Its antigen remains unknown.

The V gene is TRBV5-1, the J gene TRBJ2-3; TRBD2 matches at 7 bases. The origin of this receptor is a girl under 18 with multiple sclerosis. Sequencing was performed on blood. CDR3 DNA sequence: TGCGCCAGCAGGCCTCTAGCGGAGAGGGGAGATACGCAGTATTTT. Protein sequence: CASRPLAERGDTQYF.